This T cell receptor (beta chain) is from a study of monozygotic twins with cystic fibrosis listed by TCRdb under 2021. At the level of the whole study: Barcoded libraries were prepared from three micrograms of fragmented DNA with approximately 16 PCR cycles. Ten female and six male twin pairs, aged about 2.0 to 36.4 years (median approximately 9.1 years) and mostly children and adolescents, were included in the cohort. Twins were ranked among some 1,100 cohort participants for weight-for-height and FEVPerc (FEV1 disease centile) at the day of blood sampling. Data for three of the twin pairs had been reported earlier in a different context. TCR beta repertoires were compared within and between 16 monozygotic twin pairs with cystic fibrosis so that genetic influence on V and J gene usage could be assessed.

The investigation overall reported the following: The greatest similarity to the co-twin was observed for V gene usage in 13 of 16 pairs and for J usage in 8 of 16 pairs, which suggested genetic constraints. Significantly higher nucleotide-identical clonotype sharing was observed within monozygotic CF twin pairs than between unrelated CF individuals (P = 0.000026, Mann-Whitney). The cohort was small, and no association was found between shared CDR3 numbers and age, concordance or disease severity. Simpson clonality was generally low (median around 0.01), which suggests a naive-dominated repertoire, and clonality was higher in the most severely affected patients.

The twin pairs came from the European Cystic Fibrosis Twin and Sibling Study Cohort, which recruited patients from 158 CF clinics across 14 European countries. Zygosity and CFTR genotype were verified in-house, with zygosity tested by multiplex PCR of nine short tandem repeat loci. Peripheral blood was sampled from each twin, with clinical parameters recorded on the day of blood sampling. Genomic DNA was isolated from peripheral blood cells with phenol/chloroform and kept in TE buffer at 4 degrees C. Following the manufacturer's instructions, TCR beta CDR3 regions were amplified by multiplex PCR with the immunoSEQ immune profiling system. Sequencing was performed on an Illumina NextSeq system. The original pipeline was this. Sequence data were processed on the immunoSEQ Analyzer platform, and clonality was calculated as the square root of Simpson's index of productive rearrangements. Jensen-Shannon distance served as the measure of similarity in V and J usage, while OLGA was used to compute CDR3 generation probabilities. The researchers looked up shared CDR3 sequences in the immuneACCESS database (August 2020) and in VDJdb (December 2020). TCRdb stores this immuneACCESS table with in-frame sequences only. Part of the clones is absent; in the studies checked, under half of the shortfall reflects unresolved V genes, and no reason is known for the rest. From that table come the V and J calls and clone size; the DNA was used to work out D and trimming. The sample data list some 21,000 clones, and about 90% of these were observed just once. The top ten constitute around 1.5% of the sample.

The junction carries 8 bases between V and J, which are trimmed by 4 bases and 1 base respectively. For CDR1 and CDR2, the germline V gene lists SNHLY and FYNNEI. The CDR3, cysteine through phenylalanine, is 14 amino acids long. The only DNA kept is the CDR3, 42 bases in frame from the first base. With regard to this clone: Which antigen it targets is not known. The sample holds no much larger clone one base away, and base qualities are not on file.

This TCR was sampled from a girl aged 2 to 10 with cystic fibrosis. The sample consisted of blood. Here the chain combines TRBV2 and TRBJ1-5; TRBD1 is a possible D gene, resting on 6 matching bases. The CDR3 has the sequence CASSGTASNQPQHF. The base sequence is TGTGCCAGCAGTGGGACAGCAAGCAATCAGCCCCAGCATTTT.